The 15 T cell receptor beta chains below come from one sample, sequenced in a study of OX40 agonist ivuxolimab in advanced cancers. Using immunoSEQ multiplex PCR, the repertoire was profiled, and TCRdb retains in-frame clones only, with some absent. This table has about 50,000 clones, around nine tenths appearing once. The specimen comprised CD4+ or CD8+ T cells sorted from blood, sampled in a trial of the OX40 agonist ivuxolimab. These receptors were collected from an adult with an advanced solid tumor such as melanoma, head and neck, liver or kidney cancer.

The chain joins TRBV27 to TRBJ2-3; unclear D gene. Germline loops: CDR1 MNHEY, CDR2 SMNVEV (reference sequence). Trimming stripped 5 bases from V and 3 bases from J, with 12 bases between. This CDR3 spans 14 amino acids. DNA for the CDR3: TGTGCCAGCAGTCTACTGACTCATACAGATACGCAGTATTTT. Protein: CASSLLTHTDTQYF.

CDR3 sequence reads: CASSRAPHDSHLYF. The DNA of the CDR3 is TGTGCCAGCAGCCGTGCCCCCCACGACTCCCACCTTTACTTC. The chain is built from TRBV9 and TRBJ2-7, with D uncertain. Germline assignment: CDR1 SGDLS and CDR2 YYNGEE. CDR3 length: 14 residues. Trimming pared 4 bases from V and 13 bases from J, leaving 24 bases between. The entire variable domain, with the rest obtained from reference TRBV9 and TRBJ2-7, is as follows: DSGVTQTPKHLITATGQRVTLRCSPRSGDLSVYWYQQSLDQGLQFLIQYYNGEERAKGNILERFSAQQFPDLHSELNLSSLELGDSALYFCASSRAPHDSHLYFGPGTRLTVT.

This clone was counted once. The chain has TRBV15 and TRBJ1-4; D unresolved. CDR1 LNHNV and CDR2 YYDKDF come from the germline V gene (reference sequence). V lost 0 bases and J 4 bases, leaving 9 bases between the germline ends. The CDR3 consists of 15 residues. CDR3 sequence reads: CATSRDLVGNEKLFF. As DNA, the CDR3 is TGTGCCACCAGCAGAGATTTGGTGGGTAATGAAAAACTGTTTTTT.

The rearrangement links TRBV28 to TRBJ2-7; 8 nucleotides line up with TRBD2. CDR1 MDHEN and CDR2 SYDVKM come from the germline V gene. V trimming: 5 bases; J trimming: 0 bases; junction bases outside the gene matches: 9. This CDR3 contains 16 residues. CDR3 bases: TGTGCCAGCAGTATGCTAGCGGGTGTAGGCTCCTACGAGCAGTACTTC. This codes for CASSMLAGVGSYEQYF.

This chain uses TRBV5-1 with TRBJ1-2; D gene unclear. CDR1 is SGHRS, CDR2 YFSETQ, per germline. CDR3 length: 13 residues. V gave up 4 bases and J gave up 2 bases, with 9 bases separating them. The CDR3 sequence: CASSLLGNYGYTF. CDR3 coding DNA: TGCGCCAGCAGCCTTCTGGGCAACTATGGCTACACCTTC.

As DNA, the CDR3 is TGTGCCAGCAGCCTTGGGGACCAAGAGACCCAGTACTTC. It encodes CASSLGDQETQYF. The V gene is TRBV13, the J gene TRBJ2-5; the D is unclear. The V end lost 5 bases, the J end lost 0 bases, and 7 bases lay between the germline ends. The germline CDR1 and CDR2 sequences are PRHDT and FYEKMQ (reference sequence). This CDR3 spans 13 amino acids.

The sample holds one count of this clone. This rearrangement joins TRBV7-9 to TRBJ2-1, with 13 bases matching TRBD2. J gave up 6 bases and V 3 bases, and 2 bases lay outside the gene matches. CDR3 length: 15 residues. Germline V gene data show CDR1 as SEHNR and CDR2 as FQNEAQ (reference sequence). Here the CDR3 DNA reads TGTGCCAGCAGCTTGGGACTAGCGGGACGCAATGAGCAGTTCTTC. It translates to CASSLGLAGRNEQFF.

This chain connects TRBV5-4 to TRBJ1-2; D might be TRBD1 (5 bases). From germline, CDR1 is SGHNT and CDR2 YYREEE (reference sequence). The CDR3 covers 15 residues. The V end was cut by 3 bases, the J end by 4 bases, with 16 bases between. This CDR3 is CASSSPPDRIYGYTF. The CDR3 DNA sequence: TGTGCCAGCAGCTCACCTCCAGACAGAATCTATGGCTACACCTTC.

This clone was counted a single time. The rearrangement uses TRBV4-1 and TRBJ2-3; 11 bases agree with TRBD2. This CDR3 region has 17 residues. Germline loops: CDR1 MGHRA, CDR2 YSYEKL. Losses at the gene ends were 3 bases for V and 0 bases for J; bases not matched to a gene: 5. As DNA, the CDR3 is TGCGCCAGCAGCCACGGTCGGACTAGCGGGAGCACAGATACGCAGTATTTT. Its translation is CASSHGRTSGSTDTQYF.

The genes are TRBV12-5 and TRBJ2-1; 9 nucleotides match TRBD2. The CDR3 is made up of 16 amino acids. The junction had 7 bases not matched to a gene; V was cut back by 0 bases and J by 7 bases. Germline V lookup: CDR1 LGHNT, CDR2 FRNRAP. Here the CDR3 reads CASGLVQISGSNEQFF. The CDR3 DNA reads TGTGCTAGTGGTTTGGTACAGATTAGCGGGAGTAATGAGCAGTTCTTC.

The J gene is TRBJ2-1, the V gene TRBV5-4; 7 nucleotides line up with TRBD2. Germline trimming cut 4 bases from V and 0 bases from J; bases unmatched to any gene: 10. This CDR3 is 17 amino acids long. Looked up from germline, CDR1 is SGHNT and CDR2 is YYREEE (reference sequence). The CDR3 is CASSPLPGGSSYNEQFF. As DNA, the CDR3 is TGTGCCAGCAGCCCACTCCCTGGCGGGAGCTCCTACAATGAGCAGTTCTTC.

In DNA form, the CDR3 reads TGTGCCAGCAGCCCGGCGGATACCATGGCCGACGAGCAGTACTTC. The encoded protein is CASSPADTMADEQYF. The chain employs TRBV11-2 and TRBJ2-7; D not resolved. Per the germline V gene, CDR1 is SGHAT and CDR2 is FQNNGV. The CDR3 contains 15 residues. V was pared by 5 bases and J by 5 bases, with 19 bases between.

The V and J genes are TRBV6-1 and TRBJ1-5; D gene ambiguous. The CDR3 loop spans 15 amino acids. CDR1 MNHNS and CDR2 SASEGT come from the germline V gene. Trimming left V 1 base short and J 4 bases short, with 11 bases between. This CDR3 reads CASSEDGFSNQPQHF. CDR3 DNA sequence: TGTGCCAGCAGTGAAGACGGGTTCTCGAATCAGCCCCAGCATTTT.

This rearrangement joins TRBV28 to TRBJ1-5; D gene ambiguous. The CDR3 totals 14 residues. V dropped 7 bases and J dropped 3 bases, with 13 bases sitting between them. CDR1 and CDR2 from the germline V gene are MDHEN and SYDVKM. This CDR3 reads CASNPPGDNQPQHF. The CDR3 nucleotides are TGTGCCAGCAACCCACCCGGCGACAATCAGCCCCAGCATTTT.

The CDR3 region has the DNA TGTGCCAGCAGTTTCGGTGGGATAAAGTCCTACGAGCAGTACTTC. Residues: CASSFGGIKSYEQYF. The V gene is TRBV28, the J gene TRBJ2-7; no firm D call. Germline-derived CDR1 and CDR2 are MDHEN and SYDVKM. The ends were cut back, 3 bases at V and 1 base at J, with 13 bases in the middle. The CDR3 contains 15 residues.